This T cell receptor beta chain was identified in a study of molecular identifiers for immune sequencing clone quantification. The table lists this clonotype with many counts. Its antigen is unknown. Previously described methods with listed TCR primers produced the bulk TCR libraries. TCRdb recomputed calls from the PCR reads with MiXCR, one row per CDR3 protein. The sample has under 75,000 distinct CDR3 sequences, 15% to 20% seen once; the top ten hold more than 1.2%. Sorting captured naive CD8 T cells as CD8+CD4-CCR7+CD45RA+. The ends were cut back, 5 bases at V and 0 bases at J, with 19 bases in the middle. This CDR3 comprises 18 residues. Findings of the study overall: For highly expanded clones, sizes could be underestimated when identical TCR molecules share a barcode. Clonotypes topping 20 RNA copies carried over 97% of effector molecules but under 1% of naive ones.

The sequence derives from a human donor in good health. Some libraries in this study had Jurkat cell RNA spiked in. What was sequenced was naive CD8+ T cells from blood, with Jurkat cell RNA spiked in. Stated subset: FACS-sorted CD8+CD4-CCR7+CD45RA+ naive T cells. The V gene is TRBV12-3 or TRBV12-4, the J gene TRBJ1-4; D not resolved. CDR3 loop: CASSPGREASTTNEKLFF. As DNA, the CDR3 is TGTGCCAGCAGTCCTGGACGGGAGGCGTCCACAACTAATGAAAAACTGTTTTTT.